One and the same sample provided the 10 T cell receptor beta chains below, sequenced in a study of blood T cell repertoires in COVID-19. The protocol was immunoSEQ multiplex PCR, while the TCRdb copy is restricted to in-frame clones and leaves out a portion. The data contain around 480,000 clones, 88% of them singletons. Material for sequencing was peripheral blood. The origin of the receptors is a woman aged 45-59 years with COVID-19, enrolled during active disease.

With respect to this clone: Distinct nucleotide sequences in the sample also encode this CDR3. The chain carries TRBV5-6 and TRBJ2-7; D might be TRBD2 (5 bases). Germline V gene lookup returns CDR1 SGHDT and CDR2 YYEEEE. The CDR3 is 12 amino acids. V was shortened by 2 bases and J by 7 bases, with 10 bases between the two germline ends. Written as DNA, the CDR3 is TGTGCCAGCAGCTTAGGCCGAGGGGAGCAGTACTTC. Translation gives CASSLGRGEQYF.

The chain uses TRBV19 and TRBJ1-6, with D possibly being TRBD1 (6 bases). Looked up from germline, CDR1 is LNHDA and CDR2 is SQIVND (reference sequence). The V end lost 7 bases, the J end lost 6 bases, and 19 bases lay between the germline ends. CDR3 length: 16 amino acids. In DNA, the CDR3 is TGTGCCAGTACCCCTAGCTCAACAGGGACTAATTCACCCCTCCACTTT. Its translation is CASTPSSTGTNSPLHF. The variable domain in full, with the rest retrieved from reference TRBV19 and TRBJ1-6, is DGGITQSPKYLFRKEGQNVTLSCEQNLNHDAMYWYRQDPGQGLRLIYYSQIVNDFQKGDIAEGYSVSREKKESFPLTVTSAQKNPTAFYLCASTPSSTGTNSPLHFGNGTRLTVT.

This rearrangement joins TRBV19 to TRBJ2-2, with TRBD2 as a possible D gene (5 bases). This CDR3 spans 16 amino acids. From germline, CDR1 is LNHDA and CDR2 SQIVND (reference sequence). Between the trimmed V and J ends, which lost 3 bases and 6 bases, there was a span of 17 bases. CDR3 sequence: CASSIYPRGNAGELFF. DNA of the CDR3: TGTGCCAGTAGTATTTATCCTCGAGGGAATGCCGGGGAGCTGTTTTTT.

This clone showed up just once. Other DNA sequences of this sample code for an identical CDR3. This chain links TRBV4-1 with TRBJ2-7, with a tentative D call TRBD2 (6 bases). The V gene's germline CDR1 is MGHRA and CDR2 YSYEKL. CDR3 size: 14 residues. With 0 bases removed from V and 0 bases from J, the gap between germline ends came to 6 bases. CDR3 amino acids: CASSQEGGSYEQYF. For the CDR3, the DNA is TGCGCCAGCAGCCAAGAGGGGGGCTCCTACGAGCAGTACTTC.

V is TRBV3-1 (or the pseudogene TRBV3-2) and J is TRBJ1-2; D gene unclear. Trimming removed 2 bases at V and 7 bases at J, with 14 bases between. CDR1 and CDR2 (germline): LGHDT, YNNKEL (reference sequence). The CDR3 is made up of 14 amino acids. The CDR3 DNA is TGTGCCAGCAGCCAACGAGGGAGTTCCCCTGGCTACACCTTC. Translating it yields CASSQRGSSPGYTF.

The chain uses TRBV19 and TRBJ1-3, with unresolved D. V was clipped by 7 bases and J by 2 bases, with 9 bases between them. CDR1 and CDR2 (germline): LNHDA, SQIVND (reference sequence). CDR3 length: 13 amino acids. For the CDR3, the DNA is TGTGCCAGTATAGGAGCAGCTGGAAACACCATATATTTT. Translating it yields CASIGAAGNTIYF.

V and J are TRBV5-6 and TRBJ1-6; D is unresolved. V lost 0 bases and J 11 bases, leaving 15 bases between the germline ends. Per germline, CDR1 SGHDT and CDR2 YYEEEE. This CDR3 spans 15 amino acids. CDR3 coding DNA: TGTGCCAGCAGCTTGGGGAGTCTCCCTGGAGCACCCCTCCACTTT. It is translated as CASSLGSLPGAPLHF.

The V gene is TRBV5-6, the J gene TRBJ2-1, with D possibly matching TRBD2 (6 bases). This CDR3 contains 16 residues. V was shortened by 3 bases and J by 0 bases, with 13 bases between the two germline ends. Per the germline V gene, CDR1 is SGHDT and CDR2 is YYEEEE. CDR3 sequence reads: CASSSVGRPSYNEQFF. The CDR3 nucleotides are TGTGCCAGCAGCTCAGTCGGGAGACCCTCCTACAATGAGCAGTTCTTC.

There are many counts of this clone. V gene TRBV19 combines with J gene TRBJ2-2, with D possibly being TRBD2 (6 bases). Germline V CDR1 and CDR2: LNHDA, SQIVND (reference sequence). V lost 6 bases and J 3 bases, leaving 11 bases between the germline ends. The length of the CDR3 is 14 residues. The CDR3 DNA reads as TGTGCCAGTAGGGAGGGGCCCTACACCGGGGAGCTGTTTTTT. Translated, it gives CASREGPYTGELFF.

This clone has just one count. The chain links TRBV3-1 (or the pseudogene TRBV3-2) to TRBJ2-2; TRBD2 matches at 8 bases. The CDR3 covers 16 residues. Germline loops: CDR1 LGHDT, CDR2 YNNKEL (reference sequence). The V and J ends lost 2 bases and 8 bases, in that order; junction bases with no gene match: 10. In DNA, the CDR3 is TGTGCCAGCAGCCAATCGGGGACTAGAGGGATTGGGGAGCTGTTTTTT. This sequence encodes CASSQSGTRGIGELFF.